These 24 T cell receptor beta chains were all obtained from the same sample, sequenced in a study of T cell repertoires in cytomegalovirus infection. TCRdb itself ran the reads through MiXCR, one entry per CDR3 protein. Here the sample spans 200,000 to 300,000 distinct CDR3 sequences, 12% to 15% being singletons. Sample: PBMCs. Receptor source: a human donor in good health (CMV status not recorded). Some clones in this sample may be carry-over from other donors' samples.

As concerns this clonotype: It is unclear where the CDR3 begins or ends on the DNA, so no DNA is shown, and the CDR3 is as TCRdb lists it. V gene TRBV7-6 combines with J gene TRBJ1-5. CDR1 and CDR2 (germline): SGHVS, FNYEAQ. The CDR3 sequence runs 15 residues, both termini included. The chain's CDR3 is CASSFGSGGNQPQHF.

This sequence joins TRBV20-1 and TRBJ2-2; 11 bases line up with TRBD2. From germline, CDR1 is DFQATT and CDR2 SNEGSKA (reference sequence). Trimming removed 5 bases from V and 3 bases from J; junction bases left unmatched: 5. The CDR3 is made up of 15 amino acids. In DNA, the CDR3 is TGCAGTGCTGTACCGGGACTAGCGGACACCGGGGAGCTGTTTTTT. Translation: CSAVPGLADTGELFF.

This clonotype was picked up many times. One end of the junction varies from germline; a read error may be responsible. The V gene is TRBV7-2, the J gene TRBJ2-3; the D gene is possibly TRBD2 (5 bases). The CDR3 sequence is 16 residues long. In germline, CDR1 is SGHTA, CDR2 FQGNSA. The CDR3 protein is CASSVASPLGTDTQYF. The CDR3 bases are TGTGCCAGCAGCGTAGCGTCCCCCCTCGGCACAGATACGCAGTATTTT.

This clonotype has at least ten counts. This chain joins TRBV20-1 and TRBJ1-1; TRBD1 agrees at 12 bases. CDR3 length: 15 amino acids. With 5 bases clipped from V and 0 bases from J, the junction kept 4 bases outside the gene matches. Per germline, CDR1 DFQATT and CDR2 SNEGSKA (reference sequence). The CDR3 region is CSAGGQGALNTEAFF. CDR3 in DNA: TGCAGTGCTGGGGGACAGGGGGCGTTGAACACTGAAGCTTTCTTT.

CDR3 sequence: CASSQFREVHYGYTF. The CDR3 region has the DNA TGCGCCAGCAGTCAATTTCGGGAGGTCCACTATGGCTACACCTTC. The chain carries TRBV23-1 and TRBJ1-2, with no clear D. TRBV23-1 is filed as an ORF, its function uncertain. V was trimmed by 1 base and J by 3 bases, leaving 12 bases between them. CDR3 length equals 15 residues.

This clonotype was found a few times. This sequence joins TRBV5-1 and TRBJ1-2, with D uncertain. This CDR3 comprises 14 residues. Germline CDR1 SGHRS, CDR2 YFSETQ. V was pared by 0 bases and J by 2 bases, with 8 bases between. The CDR3 sequence: CASSLDGSNYGYTF. The CDR3 region has the DNA TGCGCCAGCAGCTTGGACGGCAGCAACTATGGCTACACCTTC.

V and J are TRBV28 and TRBJ2-7; D is uncertain. From germline, CDR1 is MDHEN and CDR2 SYDVKM. The CDR3 covers 13 residues. V was shortened by 7 bases and J by 6 bases, with 16 bases between the two germline ends. This CDR3 is CASIRVGLGEQYF. The CDR3 DNA sequence: TGTGCCAGCATCCGGGTCGGGTTGGGCGAGCAGTACTTC.

This clonotype appeared many times. The CDR3 sequence is CASSTGGHQPQHF. CDR3 nucleotide sequence: TGTGCCAGCAGCACAGGGGGCCATCAGCCCCAGCATTTT. The chain uses TRBV7-9 and TRBJ1-5, with 9 bases fitting TRBD1. The germline gives CDR1 SEHNR, CDR2 FQNEAQ (reference sequence). The CDR3 consists of 13 residues. V lost 5 bases to trimming and J lost 5 bases; unmatched junction nucleotides: 1.

The genes are TRBV29-1 and TRBJ2-3; a weak D match, TRBD1 (6 bases). Deletions cut 1 base from V and 5 bases from J, with 13 bases between. Germline-derived CDR1 and CDR2 are SQVTM and ANQGSEA. This CDR3 spans 14 amino acids. The CDR3 reads CSVEGRGTGDTQYF. The CDR3 DNA reads TGCAGCGTTGAAGGCAGGGGAACAGGAGATACGCAGTATTTT.

This clonotype was seen more than once but under ten times. The genes are TRBV7-9 and TRBJ1-6; D gene unclear. The CDR3 covers 14 residues. Trimming took 1 base from V and 6 from J, leaving 7 bases between them. Germline-derived CDR1 and CDR2 are SEHNR and FQNEAQ (reference sequence). CDR3 residues: CASSLEPSNSPLHF. CDR3 DNA sequence: TGTGCCAGCAGCTTAGAGCCGAGTAATTCACCCCTCCACTTT.

This clonotype was counted between two and nine times. The chain has TRBV2 and TRBJ2-3; TRBD1 matches 10 bases. Trimming removed 9 bases from V and 4 bases from J; junction bases left unmatched: 7. This CDR3 comprises 14 residues. From germline, CDR1 is SNHLY and CDR2 FYNNEI. CDR3 in DNA: TGTGCCAGTAACCGGGACAGGGGTTCAGATACGCAGTATTTT. Translation gives CASNRDRGSDTQYF.

The J gene is TRBJ2-3, the V gene TRBV5-5, with TRBD2 matching over 8 bases. V shed 3 bases, J shed 3 bases, and the junction held 6 bases outside the gene matches. Germline loops: CDR1 SGHKS, CDR2 YYEKEE (reference sequence). CDR3 size: 15 residues. The CDR3 bases are TGTGCCAGCAGCTCTAGCGGGCATACTACAGATACGCAGTATTTT. It yields the protein CASSSSGHTTDTQYF.

At least ten counts were recorded for this clonotype. The gene calls are TRBV7-9 and TRBJ2-7, with D perhaps assigned TRBD1 or TRBD2 (5 bases each). The CDR3 loop spans 11 amino acids. Trimming removed 5 bases from V and 9 bases from J, with 11 bases in between. Germline V lookup: CDR1 SEHNR, CDR2 FQNEAQ (reference sequence). The CDR3 DNA follows: TGTGCCAGCAGCGCCGGGACGGGGCAGTACTTC. Protein sequence: CASSAGTGQYF.

This clonotype was seen many times. The CDR3, as DNA: TGTGCCAGCAGCAAGCGGGAGGGCCAGGATACGCAGTATTTT. Translation gives CASSKREGQDTQYF. V usage is TRBV7-6 and J usage is TRBJ2-3, with TRBD2 identical over 10 bases. The length of the CDR3 is 14 residues. Germline V lookup: CDR1 SGHVS, CDR2 FNYEAQ. Unmatched junction bases numbered 5, after V lost 5 bases and J lost 6 bases.

The V and J genes are TRBV11-2 and TRBJ2-3; 9 bases match TRBD1. The V gene end was trimmed by 6 bases and the J gene end by 5 bases; junction bases not matched to a gene: 15. CDR3 size: 17 residues. Germline values: CDR1 SGHAT, CDR2 FQNNGV. This chain's CDR3 is CASSYRVDRGSGDTQYF. In DNA, the CDR3 is TGTGCCAGCAGTTATAGGGTTGACAGGGGGTCTGGAGATACGCAGTATTTT.

The table lists this clonotype with many counts. The rearrangement uses TRBV6-2 or TRBV6-3 and TRBJ2-7; 11 positions agree with TRBD2. Unmatched junction bases numbered 4, after V lost 6 bases and J lost 3 bases. The CDR3 loop spans 14 amino acids. CDR1 is MNHEY, CDR2 SVGEGT, per germline. The DNA of the CDR3 is TGTGCCAGCAGGAGACTAGCGGGATACTACGAGCAGTACTTC. This encodes CASRRLAGYYEQYF.

This clonotype was counted many times. The rearrangement uses TRBV4-2 and TRBJ2-7; 7 bases agree with TRBD1. The V segment lost 6 bases and the J segment 3 bases; nucleotides outside the gene matches: 5. The CDR3 loop spans 13 amino acids. Germline V gene lookup returns CDR1 LGHNA and CDR2 YNFKEQ. CDR3 protein: CASSQGVGYEQYF. DNA of the CDR3: TGTGCCAGCAGTCAGGGGGTGGGCTACGAGCAGTACTTC.

With respect to this clonotype: This clone may be a read error of a much larger clone one base away. Since no conserved phenylalanine or tryptophan closes the CDR3, a read error is the likely cause. V usage is TRBV5-1 and J usage is TRBJ2-5; TRBD2 aligns across 11 bases. Per the germline V gene, CDR1 is SGHRS and CDR2 is YFSETQ. The CDR3 sequence is 15 residues long. V lost 4 bases and J lost 1; bases outside the gene matches: 3. CDR3 DNA: TGCGCCAGCAGCGGGGGACTAGCGGTCCAAGAGACCCAGTACTAC. Its translation: CASSGGLAVQETQYY.

The J gene is TRBJ2-4, the V gene TRBV14; TRBD2 aligns across 11 bases. V was pared by 4 bases and J by 4 bases, with 3 bases of the junction left unmatched. This CDR3 is 15 amino acids long. Germline-derived CDR1 and CDR2 are SGHDN and FVKESK. CDR3 DNA: TGTGCCAGCAGCCGAGGGACTAGCGGAAAAAACATTCAGTACTTC. Amino acid sequence: CASSRGTSGKNIQYF.

There are many counts of this clonotype. This chain uses TRBV7-6 with TRBJ1-2; D might be TRBD1 (5 bases). Trimming took off 8 bases at V and 6 bases at J, with 13 bases between the two ends. This CDR3 is built from 12 residues. Germline assignment: CDR1 SGHVS and CDR2 FNYEAQ. The CDR3 is CASSAGTDGYTF. As DNA, the CDR3 is TGTGCCAGCTCGGCAGGGACTGATGGCTACACCTTC. The full variable domain, completed using reference TRBV7-6 and TRBJ1-2, is GAGVSQSPRYKVTKRGQDVALRCDPISGHVSLYWYRQALGQGPEFLTYFNYEAQQDKSGLPNDRFSAERPEGSISTLTIQRTEQRDSAMYRCASSAGTDGYTFGSGTRLTVV.

This chain joins TRBV20-1 and TRBJ1-2; 8 nucleotides match TRBD1. V lost 3 bases and J lost 8; bases outside the gene matches: 11. The CDR3 has 14 residues. CDR1 and CDR2 from the germline V gene are DFQATT and SNEGSKA (reference sequence). The CDR3 coding sequence is TGCAGTGCTAGGCACCGGGACAGGAGTTCCGGCTACACCTTC. Translation: CSARHRDRSSGYTF.

The chain has TRBV6-2 or TRBV6-3 and TRBJ1-1; 8 nucleotides agree with TRBD1. The CDR3 totals 16 residues. With 2 bases clipped from V and 1 base from J, the junction kept 6 bases outside the gene matches. Germline V gives CDR1 MNHEY, CDR2 SVGEGT. This CDR3 reads CASSYIHRGANTEAFF. The CDR3 DNA reads as TGTGCCAGCAGTTACATCCACAGGGGGGCGAACACTGAAGCTTTCTTT.

This clonotype was detected ten times or more. The V and J genes are TRBV12-3 or TRBV12-4 and TRBJ1-5; a possible D gene is TRBD1 (6 bases). There are 16 residues in the CDR3. The V end lost 4 bases, the J end lost 4 bases, and 17 bases lay between the germline ends. The CDR3 sequence: CASSSPLGQFNQPQHF. The CDR3 coding sequence is TGTGCCAGCAGTTCCCCTCTCGGACAGTTTAATCAGCCCCAGCATTTT.

This clonotype was observed a handful of times. V usage is TRBV3-1 and J usage is TRBJ2-1, with D possibly matching TRBD2 (6 bases). Trimming stripped 1 base from V and 4 bases from J, with 11 bases between. Germline assignment: CDR1 LGHDT and CDR2 YNNKEL (reference sequence). The CDR3 loop spans 15 amino acids. The CDR3 coding sequence is TGTGCCAGCAGCCAAGTCGGGGGTACTTACAATGAGCAGTTCTTC. This gives the protein CASSQVGGTYNEQFF.